The subject of this entry is one T cell receptor beta chain. These data originate in a study of blood T cell repertoires in COVID-19. The wider study: COVID-19 samples, acute and convalescent, were from the United States, Italy and Spain. From T cells, B-cell-depleted T cells, or PBMCs came the material, which was cDNA or gDNA.

In the study's own analysis: Nucleated cell number was recorded as an estimate derived from reference gene primer amplification. TCRdb's copy holds only in-frame clones and misses some; the assay was immunoSEQ multiplex PCR. V, J and clone size reflect that table, while D and trimming were determined from the DNA. The sample lists about 130,000 clones, under 90% occurring once. Trimming at V came to 6 bases and at J to 8 bases, leaving 9 bases not matched to a gene. CDR3 length: 13 amino acids. The germline V gene has CDR1 MNHEY and CDR2 SMNVEV (reference sequence). The clonotype comes from an older woman with acute or convalescent COVID-19. The sequenced material came from peripheral blood. The gene calls are TRBV27 and TRBJ1-2, with 7 bases matching TRBD1. As DNA, the CDR3 is TGTGCCAGCAGAAATACAGGGGTCGGGGGCTACACCTTC. It specifies CASRNTGVGGYTF.